The T cell receptor (beta chain) described here comes from a study of shared clonotypes between healthy human individuals. To note about this clone: Its target is unknown. Distinct nucleotide sequences in the sample also encode this CDR3.

Naive CD8 cells were CD45RO-negative, positively selected for CCR7, excluding terminally differentiated effector memory CD45RA+ cells. Sequencing was performed with immunoSEQ multiplex PCR; in TCRdb, only in-frame clones are kept and a portion is missing. In the table there are around 1.9 million clones, around 93% of which are singletons. Study conclusions and caveats: The researchers took only blood, and tissue repertoires probably look different. Naive CD4 clonotypes were shared across a handful of donors at roughly 5.5%.

The sequenced sample consisted of naive CD8+ T cells from PBMCs. The TCR sequence derives from a man between 18 and 35 years old in good health. Some clones in this sample may be carry-over from other donors' samples.

DNA for the CDR3: TGTGCCAGCAGCGTAGCTACAGGAAACTATGGCTACACCTTC. Translation: CASSVATGNYGYTF. The chain joins TRBV9 to TRBJ1-2; tentatively, D is TRBD1 (5 bases). Trimming shortened V by 0 bases and J by 2 bases, and 8 bases separated the two germline ends. Germline CDR1 is SGDLS and CDR2 is YYNGEE. The CDR3 runs 14 residues.